The clone carrying this T cell receptor (beta chain) has just a few counts. Its target is not known. Data came from immunoSEQ multiplex PCR; TCRdb stores just in-frame clones and leaves some out. The table lists roughly 120,000 clones, 70% to 90% of them singletons. These data originate in a study of T cell responses to AZD1222 COVID-19 vaccine. Across the whole study: Combined were second doses at about 4 or about 12 weeks.

General study points: Spike-wide vaccine-associated CD4 TCRs dominated at 160-218 and 743-854. Reportedly, nearly half of unique spike TCRs recognized epitopes outside B.1.351/B.1.1.7 mutations. In a largely white British group with more females than males, clonal diversity was possibly underestimated.

The V gene's germline CDR1 is MNHNS and CDR2 SASEGT. The CDR3 runs 11 residues. The V gene lost 6 bases and the J gene lost 10 bases, with 10 bases spanning the gap. This clonotype was obtained from an adult in good health. The source material was peripheral blood, sampled on day 0 of AZD1222 vaccination. The rearrangement joins TRBV6-1 to TRBJ2-1; the D gene could be TRBD1 or TRBD2 (5 bases each). CDR3 sequence: CASSSRGEQFF. CDR3 nucleotides: TGTGCCAGCAGCTCCCGGGGCGAGCAGTTCTTC.